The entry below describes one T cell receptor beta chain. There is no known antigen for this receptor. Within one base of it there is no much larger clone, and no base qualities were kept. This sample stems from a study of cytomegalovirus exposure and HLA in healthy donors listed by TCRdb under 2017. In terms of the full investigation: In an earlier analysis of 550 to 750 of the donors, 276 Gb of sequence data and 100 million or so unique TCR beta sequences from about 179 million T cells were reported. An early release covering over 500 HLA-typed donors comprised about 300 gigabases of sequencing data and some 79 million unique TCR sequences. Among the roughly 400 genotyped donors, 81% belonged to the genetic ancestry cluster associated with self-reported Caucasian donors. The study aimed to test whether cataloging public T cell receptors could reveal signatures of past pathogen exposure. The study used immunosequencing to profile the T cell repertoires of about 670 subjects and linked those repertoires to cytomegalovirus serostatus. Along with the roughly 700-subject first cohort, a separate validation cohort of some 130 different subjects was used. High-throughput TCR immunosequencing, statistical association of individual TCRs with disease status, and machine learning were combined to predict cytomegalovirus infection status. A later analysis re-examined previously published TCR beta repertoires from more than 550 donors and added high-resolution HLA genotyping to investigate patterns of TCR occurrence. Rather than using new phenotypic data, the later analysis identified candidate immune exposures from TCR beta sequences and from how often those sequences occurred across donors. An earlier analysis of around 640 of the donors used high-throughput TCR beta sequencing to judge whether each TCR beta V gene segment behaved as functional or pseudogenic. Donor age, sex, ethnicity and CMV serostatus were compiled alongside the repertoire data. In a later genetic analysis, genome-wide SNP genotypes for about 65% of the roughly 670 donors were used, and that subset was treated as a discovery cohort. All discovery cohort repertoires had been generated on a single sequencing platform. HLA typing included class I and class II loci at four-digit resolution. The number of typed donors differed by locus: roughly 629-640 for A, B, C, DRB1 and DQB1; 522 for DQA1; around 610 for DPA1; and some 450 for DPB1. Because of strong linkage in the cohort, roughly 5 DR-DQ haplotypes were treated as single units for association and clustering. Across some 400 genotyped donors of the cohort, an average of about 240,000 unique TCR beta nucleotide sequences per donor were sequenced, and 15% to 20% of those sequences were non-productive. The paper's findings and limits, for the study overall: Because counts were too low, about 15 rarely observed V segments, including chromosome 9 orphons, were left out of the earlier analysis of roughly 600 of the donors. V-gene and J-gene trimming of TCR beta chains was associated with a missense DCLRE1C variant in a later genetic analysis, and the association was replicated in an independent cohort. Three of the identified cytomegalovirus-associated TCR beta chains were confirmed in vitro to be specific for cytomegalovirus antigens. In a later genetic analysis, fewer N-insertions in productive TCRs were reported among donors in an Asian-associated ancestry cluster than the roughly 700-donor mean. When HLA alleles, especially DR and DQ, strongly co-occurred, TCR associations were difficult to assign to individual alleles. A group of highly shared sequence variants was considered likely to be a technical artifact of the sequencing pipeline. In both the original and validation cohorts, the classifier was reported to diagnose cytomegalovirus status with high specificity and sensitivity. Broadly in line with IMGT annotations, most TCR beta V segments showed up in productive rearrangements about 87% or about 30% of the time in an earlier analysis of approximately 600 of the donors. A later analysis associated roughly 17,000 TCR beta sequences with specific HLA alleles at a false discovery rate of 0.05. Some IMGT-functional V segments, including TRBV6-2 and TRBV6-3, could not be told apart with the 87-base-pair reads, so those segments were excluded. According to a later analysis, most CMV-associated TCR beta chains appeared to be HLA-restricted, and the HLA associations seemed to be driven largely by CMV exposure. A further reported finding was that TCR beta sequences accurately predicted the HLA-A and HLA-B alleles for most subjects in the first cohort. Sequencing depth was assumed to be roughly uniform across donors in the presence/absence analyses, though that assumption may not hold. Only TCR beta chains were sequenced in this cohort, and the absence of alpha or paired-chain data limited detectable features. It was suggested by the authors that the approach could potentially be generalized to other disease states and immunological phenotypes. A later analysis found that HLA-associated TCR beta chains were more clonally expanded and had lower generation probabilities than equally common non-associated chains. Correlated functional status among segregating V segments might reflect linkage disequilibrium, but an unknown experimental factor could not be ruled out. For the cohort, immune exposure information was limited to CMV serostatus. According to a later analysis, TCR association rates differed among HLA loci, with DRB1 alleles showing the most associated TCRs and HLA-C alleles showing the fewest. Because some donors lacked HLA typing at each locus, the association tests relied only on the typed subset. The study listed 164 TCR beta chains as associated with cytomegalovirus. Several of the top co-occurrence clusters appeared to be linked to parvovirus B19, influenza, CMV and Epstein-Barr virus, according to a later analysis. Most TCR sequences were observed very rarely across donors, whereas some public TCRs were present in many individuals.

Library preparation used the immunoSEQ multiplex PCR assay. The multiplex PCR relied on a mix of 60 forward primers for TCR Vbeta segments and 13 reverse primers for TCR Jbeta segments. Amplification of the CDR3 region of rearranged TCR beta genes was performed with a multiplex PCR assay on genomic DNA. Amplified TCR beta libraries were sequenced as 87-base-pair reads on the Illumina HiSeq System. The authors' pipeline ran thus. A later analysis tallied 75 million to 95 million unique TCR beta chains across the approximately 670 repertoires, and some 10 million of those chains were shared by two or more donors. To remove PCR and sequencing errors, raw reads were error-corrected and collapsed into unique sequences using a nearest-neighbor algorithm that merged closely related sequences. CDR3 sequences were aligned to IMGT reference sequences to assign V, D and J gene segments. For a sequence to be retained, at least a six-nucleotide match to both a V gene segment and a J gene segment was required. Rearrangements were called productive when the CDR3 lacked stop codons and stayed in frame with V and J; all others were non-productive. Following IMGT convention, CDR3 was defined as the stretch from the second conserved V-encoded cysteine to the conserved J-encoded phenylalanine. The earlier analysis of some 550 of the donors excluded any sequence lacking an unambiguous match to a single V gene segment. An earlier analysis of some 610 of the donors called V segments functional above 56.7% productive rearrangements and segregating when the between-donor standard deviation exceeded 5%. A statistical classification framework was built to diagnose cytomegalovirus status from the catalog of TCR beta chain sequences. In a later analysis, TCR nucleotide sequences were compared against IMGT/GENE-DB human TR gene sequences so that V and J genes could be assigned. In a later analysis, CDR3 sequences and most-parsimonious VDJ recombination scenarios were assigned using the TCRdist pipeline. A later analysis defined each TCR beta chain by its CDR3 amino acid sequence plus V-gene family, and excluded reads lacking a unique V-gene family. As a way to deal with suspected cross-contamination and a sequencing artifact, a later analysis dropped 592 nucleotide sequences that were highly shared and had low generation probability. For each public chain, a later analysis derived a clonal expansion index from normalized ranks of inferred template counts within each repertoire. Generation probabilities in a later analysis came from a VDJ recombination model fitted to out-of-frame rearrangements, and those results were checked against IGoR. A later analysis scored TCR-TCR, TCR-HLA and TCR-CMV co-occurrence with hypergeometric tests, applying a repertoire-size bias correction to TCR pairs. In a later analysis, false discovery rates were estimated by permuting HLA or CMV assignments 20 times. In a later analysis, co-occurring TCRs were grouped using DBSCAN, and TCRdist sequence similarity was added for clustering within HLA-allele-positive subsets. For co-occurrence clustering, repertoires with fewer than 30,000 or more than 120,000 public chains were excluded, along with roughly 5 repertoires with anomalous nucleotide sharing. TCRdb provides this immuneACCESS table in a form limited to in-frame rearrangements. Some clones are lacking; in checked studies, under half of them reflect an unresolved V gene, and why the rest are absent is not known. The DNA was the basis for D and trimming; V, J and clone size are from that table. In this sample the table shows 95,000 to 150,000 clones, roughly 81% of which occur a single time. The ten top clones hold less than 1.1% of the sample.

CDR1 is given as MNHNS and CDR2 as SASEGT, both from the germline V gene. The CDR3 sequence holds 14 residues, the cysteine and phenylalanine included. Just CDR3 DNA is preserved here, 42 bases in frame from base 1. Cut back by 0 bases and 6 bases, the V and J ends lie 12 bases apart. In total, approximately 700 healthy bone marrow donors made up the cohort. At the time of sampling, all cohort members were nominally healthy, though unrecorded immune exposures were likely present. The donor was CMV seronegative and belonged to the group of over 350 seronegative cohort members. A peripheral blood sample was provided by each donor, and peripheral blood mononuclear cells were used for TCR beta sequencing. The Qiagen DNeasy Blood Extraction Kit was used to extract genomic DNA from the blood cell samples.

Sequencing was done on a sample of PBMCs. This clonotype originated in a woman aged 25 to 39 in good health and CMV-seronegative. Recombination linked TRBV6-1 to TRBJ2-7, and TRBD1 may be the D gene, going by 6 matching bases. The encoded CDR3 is CASSEARTAGEQYF. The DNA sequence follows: TGTGCCAGCAGTGAAGCACGGACAGCCGGCGAGCAGTACTTC.